This T cell receptor (beta chain) was identified in a study of blood T cell repertoires in COVID-19. About the research overall: Acute-phase and convalescent COVID-19 samples originated in the United States, Italy and Spain. T cells, B-cell-depleted T cells, or PBMCs provided the cDNA or gDNA that served as material.

This CDR3 spans 16 amino acids. Germline values: CDR1 KGHSH, CDR2 LQKENI. With 6 bases removed from V and 5 bases from J, the gap between germline ends came to 22 bases. Original methodology: Scientists estimated how many nucleated cells there were by amplifying reference gene primers. Measured with immunoSEQ multiplex PCR; TCRdb has only the in-frame clones, and not every one. The V and J calls and clone size were taken over from that table, and D and trimming were inferred from the DNA. Of over 100,000 clones listed, 70% to 90% are singletons. Sequenced input: peripheral blood. This receptor was obtained from a human donor in a cohort sampled during active COVID-19. The chain recombines TRBV18 with TRBJ2-5, with D tentatively TRBD1 (6 bases). As DNA, the CDR3 is TGTGCCAGCTCCCAAAGCGTGGGGACATTCCCGGAGACCCAGTACTTC. Protein sequence: CASSQSVGTFPETQYF. Using reference TRBV18 and TRBJ2-5 for the parts outside the CDR3, the full variable domain is NAGVMQNPRHLVRRRGQEARLRCSPMKGHSHVYWYRQLPEEGLKFMVYLQKENIIDESGMPKERFSAEFPKEGPSILRIQQVVRGDSAAYFCASSQSVGTFPETQYFGPGTRLLVL.